Listed here are 16 T cell receptor beta chains from one sample, sequenced in a study of vaccination effects on CD4 cells after COVID-19. Antigen-specific CD4+ T cells expanded by the ViraFEST assay with viral peptide pools were then sequenced. Cells that had been cultured for 10 days were the source of isolated CD4+ T cells. Negative nucleocapsid antibody tests before and after vaccination confirmed no previous SARS-CoV-2 infection. No cognate antigen is known for these TCRs. Repertoires were generated with immunoSEQ multiplex PCR, while TCRdb's copy carries only in-frame clones and drops some. This sample carries approximately 40,000 clones, roughly 76% of them seen once, and the ten largest clones take approximately 24%. The sample here was CD4+ T cells from PBMCs cultured with SARS-CoV-2 spike peptides, taken before COVID-19 vaccination. These receptors came from a human donor who received a COVID-19 vaccine.

The chain has TRBV28 and TRBJ1-3; TRBD1 agrees at 7 bases. V shed 6 bases, J shed 2 bases, and the junction held 10 bases outside the gene matches. The germline CDR1 and CDR2 sequences are MDHEN and SYDVKM. This CDR3 is 16 amino acids long. CDR3 nucleotides: TGTGCCAGCAGCCCTAACCAGGGGGTGCCTGGAAACACCATATATTTT. Amino acids: CASSPNQGVPGNTIYF.

The rearrangement joins TRBV4-3 to TRBJ1-1, with a weak D call TRBD1 (5 bases). This CDR3 has 13 amino acids. From germline, CDR1 is LGHNA and CDR2 YSLEER. Trimming took 1 base from V and 9 from J, leaving 12 bases between them. This CDR3 reads CASSQAGGDQAFF. CDR3 sequence (DNA): TGCGCCAGCAGCCAAGCTGGGGGAGACCAAGCTTTCTTT.

In DNA form, the CDR3 reads TGTGCAAGTCGCTACAGGGGTCTAGCCAAAAACATTCAGTACTTC. Its translation is CASRYRGLAKNIQYF. This chain connects TRBV12-2 to TRBJ2-4; the listed D gene, TRBD1, was not tested against the DNA. TRBV12-2 is classified as a pseudogene. CDR3 length equals 15 residues.

The chain combines TRBV2 with TRBJ1-2; the D gene is possibly TRBD1 (5 bases). Per germline, CDR1 SNHLY and CDR2 FYNNEI. The CDR3 is 15 amino acids. The ends were cut back, 4 bases at V and 0 bases at J, with 12 bases in the middle. The CDR3 reads CASSGGTGTNYGYTF. The CDR3 DNA is TGTGCCAGCAGTGGAGGGACGGGAACTAACTATGGCTACACCTTC.

V and J are TRBV7-3 and TRBJ2-5, with 7 positions matching TRBD1. With V trimmed by 5 bases and J by 4 bases, 10 bases remained unmatched. The CDR3 contains 15 residues. Germline V gene lookup returns CDR1 SGHTA and CDR2 FQGTGA. The CDR3 DNA reads TGTGCCAGCAGCCCCGGGACAGCAAAGGTAGAGACCCAGTACTTC. Translation gives CASSPGTAKVETQYF.

The V and J genes are TRBV28 and TRBJ2-7, with no clear D. In germline, CDR1 is MDHEN, CDR2 SYDVKM. This CDR3 is 13 amino acids long. Trimming pared 6 bases from V and 3 bases from J, leaving 12 bases between. The CDR3, as DNA: TGTGCCAGCAGATCAGGCGTCCGCTACGAGCAGTACTTC. Translated: CASRSGVRYEQYF. Based on the CDR3 plus reference TRBV28 and TRBJ2-7, the full variable domain is DVKVTQSSRYLVKRTGEKVFLECVQDMDHENMFWYRQDPGLGLRLIYFSYDVKMKEKGDIPEGYSVSREKKERFSLILESASTNQTSMYLCASRSGVRYEQYFGPGTRLTVT.

V usage is TRBV5-1 and J usage is TRBJ1-3; the D is unclear. The CDR3 consists of 14 residues. In germline, CDR1 is SGHRS, CDR2 YFSETQ. V dropped 0 bases and J dropped 3 bases, with 7 bases sitting between them. The CDR3 reads CASSLAVNGNTIYF. Here the CDR3 DNA reads TGCGCCAGCAGCTTGGCGGTAAATGGAAACACCATATATTTT.

This clone was counted between two and nine times. The V and J genes are TRBV7-2 and TRBJ1-5; no clear D. This CDR3 contains 16 residues. V gave up 0 bases and J gave up 2 bases, with 11 bases separating them. The V gene's germline CDR1 is SGHTA and CDR2 FQGNSA. The CDR3 DNA is TGTGCCAGCAGCTTAGCTGGAACGCGGGGCAATCAGCCCCAGCATTTT. This translates into CASSLAGTRGNQPQHF.

This clone was detected only a few times. This chain uses TRBV18 with TRBJ2-7; 8 nucleotides agree with TRBD1. Germline V lookup: CDR1 KGHSH, CDR2 LQKENI. CDR3 length equals 15 residues. With 6 bases clipped from V and 3 bases from J, the junction kept 10 bases outside the gene matches. The CDR3 loop reads CASSSGQGRNYEQYF. DNA for the CDR3: TGTGCCAGCTCGTCAGGACAGGGACGGAACTACGAGCAGTACTTC.

The chain joins TRBV5-5 to TRBJ1-2; D is perhaps TRBD1 (5 bases). The CDR3 covers 16 residues. Germline loops: CDR1 SGHKS, CDR2 YYEKEE (reference sequence). V was shortened by 1 base and J by 8 bases, with 21 bases between the two germline ends. CDR3 sequence: CASSLLFSRREYGYTF. CDR3 DNA: TGTGCCAGCAGCTTGCTTTTTAGTCGCAGGGAATACGGCTACACCTTC.

The V gene is TRBV7-2, the J gene TRBJ1-5, with no clear D. The V gene lost 5 bases and the J gene lost 2 bases, with 7 bases spanning the gap. The CDR3 is made up of 13 amino acids. The germline V gene encodes CDR1 SGHTA and CDR2 FQGNSA. The CDR3: CASSLRGNQPQHF. DNA for the CDR3: TGTGCCAGCAGCCTACGAGGCAATCAGCCCCAGCATTTT. Full variable domain (missing parts from reference TRBV7-2 and TRBJ1-5): GAGVSQSPSNKVTEKGKDVELRCDPISGHTALYWYRQSLGQGLEFLIYFQGNSAPDKSGLPSDRFSAERTGGSVSTLTIQRTQQEDSAVYLCASSLRGNQPQHFGDGTRLSIL.

The sample holds one count of this clone. This rearrangement joins TRBV7-2 to TRBJ1-5, with D hard to call. V lost 5 bases, J lost 1 base, and 9 bases lay in between. The CDR3 contains 14 residues. The germline CDR1 and CDR2 sequences are SGHTA and FQGNSA. CDR3 sequence: CASSPLGSNQPQHF. As DNA, the CDR3 is TGTGCCAGCAGCCCCTTGGGCAGCAATCAGCCCCAGCATTTT.

CDR3: CASSLAHSGANVLTF. The CDR3, as DNA: TGTGCCAGCAGCTTAGCGCATTCTGGGGCCAACGTCCTGACTTTC. This chain links TRBV7-9 with TRBJ2-6; D is ambiguous. CDR3 length equals 15 residues. Germline CDR1 reads SEHNR; CDR2 reads FQNEAQ (reference sequence). V lost 0 bases to trimming and J lost 1 base, with 4 bases between them.

V gene TRBV2 combines with J gene TRBJ2-7, with a tentative D call TRBD1 (6 bases). V was pared by 5 bases and J by 1 base, with 12 bases between. This CDR3 has 14 amino acids. CDR1 is SNHLY and CDR2 is FYNNEI in the germline V gene. CDR3 protein: CASSPSRGSYEQYF. The CDR3 bases are TGTGCCAGCAGTCCCTCGAGGGGGTCCTACGAGCAGTACTTC.

The chain's CDR3 is CASSQDWTEGNTIYF. The DNA of the CDR3 is TGCGCCAGCAGCCAAGATTGGACCGAAGGAAACACCATATATTTT. The V gene is TRBV4-1, the J gene TRBJ1-3, with no clear D. The germline gives CDR1 MGHRA, CDR2 YSYEKL. The CDR3 consists of 15 residues. V shed 0 bases and J shed 4 bases, with 10 bases lying between them.

Only a few counts were recorded for this clone. CDR3 nucleotides: TGTGCCAGCAGCTTACCCCCAGGGAAGGTGAACTATGGCTACACCTTC. This translates into CASSLPPGKVNYGYTF. The chain couples TRBV7-2 to TRBJ1-2; tentative D call: TRBD1 (5 bases). V dropped 2 bases and J dropped 2 bases, with 15 bases sitting between them. From germline, CDR1 is SGHTA and CDR2 FQGNSA. The CDR3 has 16 residues.